The next 27 T cell receptor beta chains were all read from a single sample in a study of T cell repertoires in cytomegalovirus infection. Each CDR3 protein is one row after TCRdb ran MiXCR on the reads. Among 85,000 to 120,000 distinct CDR3 sequences listed, 16% were seen once. Sequenced material: PBMCs. These receptors came from a human donor in good health (CMV status not recorded). Some clones in this sample may be carry-over from other donors' samples.

This clonotype was seen many times. This chain connects TRBV2 to TRBJ2-1; 8 nucleotides agree with TRBD2. The germline CDR1 and CDR2 sequences are SNHLY and FYNNEI. J gave up 0 bases and V 7 bases, and 11 bases lay outside the gene matches. CDR3 length: 17 amino acids. The CDR3 reads CASTSKVAGSSYNEQFF. The CDR3 bases are TGTGCCAGCACCTCGAAGGTAGCGGGGAGCTCCTACAATGAGCAGTTCTTC.

This clonotype was seen only a few times. This sequence joins TRBV6-2 or TRBV6-3 and TRBJ1-1, with a tentative D call TRBD1 (5 bases). Germline V gives CDR1 MNHEY, CDR2 SVGEGT. The CDR3 runs to 13 residues. V lost 2 bases and J lost 7, with 11 bases in between. CDR3 sequence reads: CASSYRQGGEAFF. CDR3 DNA: TGTGCCAGCAGTTACAGGCAGGGCGGTGAAGCTTTCTTT.

The rearrangement joins TRBV19 to TRBJ2-4; D gene uncertain. Germline CDR1 and CDR2: LNHDA and SQIVND (reference sequence). The CDR3 loop spans 16 amino acids. V lost 4 bases and J 0 bases, leaving 13 bases between the germline ends. The CDR3: CASSTSGFLAKNIQYF. CDR3 DNA sequence: TGTGCCAGTAGTACCTCCGGCTTTCTAGCCAAAAACATTCAGTACTTC.

The chain has TRBV2 and TRBJ2-6; D gene ambiguous. V dropped 1 base and J dropped 5 bases, with 9 bases sitting between them. Germline CDR1 is SNHLY and CDR2 is FYNNEI. This CDR3 has 15 amino acids. This CDR3 is CASSEERSRANVLTF. The DNA for the CDR3 is TGTGCCAGCAGTGAAGAGAGGTCTAGGGCCAACGTCCTGACTTTC.

This chain joins TRBV7-9 and TRBJ1-1; 7 positions match TRBD1. The germline V gene has CDR1 SEHNR and CDR2 FQNEAQ (reference sequence). The CDR3 covers 15 residues. V lost 8 bases and J lost 4; bases outside the gene matches: 13. CDR3 amino acids: CASQVRGLSFTEAFF. The CDR3 region has the DNA TGTGCCAGCCAAGTCAGGGGGTTAAGTTTCACTGAAGCTTTCTTT.

There are a few counts of this clonotype. This chain joins TRBV9 and TRBJ2-2; TRBD1 matches 7 bases. Germline values: CDR1 SGDLS, CDR2 YYNGEE. CDR3 length: 14 residues. Trimming at V came to 3 bases and at J to 6 bases, leaving 5 bases not matched to a gene. The CDR3 region is CASSATGYPGELFF. The CDR3 coding sequence is TGTGCCAGCAGCGCGACAGGGTATCCCGGGGAGCTGTTTTTT.

This clonotype was recorded at least ten times. In DNA, the CDR3 is TGTGCCAGTAGTGTAGGCACCAAGAACACTGAAGCTTTCTTT. Its translation is CASSVGTKNTEAFF. The gene calls are TRBV19 and TRBJ1-1; D gene unclear. CDR1 LNHDA and CDR2 SQIVND come from the germline V gene (reference sequence). The CDR3 consists of 14 residues. V lost 5 bases to trimming and J lost 1 base, with 11 bases between them. Looking up the rest from reference TRBV19 and TRBJ1-1 gives the full variable domain: DGGITQSPKYLFRKEGQNVTLSCEQNLNHDAMYWYRQDPGQGLRLIYYSQIVNDFQKGDIAEGYSVSREKKESFPLTVTSAQKNPTAFYLCASSVGTKNTEAFFGQGTRLTVV.

There are many counts of this clonotype. V is TRBV7-2 and J is TRBJ1-3; the match to TRBD1 covers 7 bases. This CDR3 has 14 residues. Trimming took 5 bases from V and 5 from J; bases not matched to a gene: 6. Germline lookup yields CDR1 SGHTA and CDR2 FQGNSA. The CDR3 spells CASSPGQDRNTIYF. In DNA form, the CDR3 reads TGTGCCAGCAGCCCAGGACAGGATCGAAACACCATATATTTT.

As regards this clonotype: A much larger clone lies one base from this, so it may be a read error. The V call is TRBV2, the J call TRBJ2-5; D gene ambiguous. CDR3 size: 12 residues. CDR1 is SNHLY and CDR2 is FYNNEI in the germline V gene. CDR3 loop: CVSPRNSETQYF. The CDR3 region has the DNA TGTGTCAGCCCGAGGAACTCCGAGACCCAGTACTTC.

This clonotype has at least ten counts. The chain has TRBV27 and TRBJ2-7, with D perhaps being TRBD1 or TRBD2 (5 bases each). The germline V gene has CDR1 MNHEY and CDR2 SMNVEV (reference sequence). CDR3 length: 13 residues. Trimming took off 6 bases at V and 0 bases at J, with 9 bases between the two ends. CDR3 bases: TGTGCCAGCAGACCGGGGCTCTCCTACGAGCAGTACTTC. Its protein product is CASRPGLSYEQYF.

In this sample, this clonotype turned up many times. This sequence joins TRBV29-1 and TRBJ2-2; 7 bases map to TRBD1. Germline V gene data show CDR1 as SQVTM and CDR2 as ANQGSEA. The V and J ends lost 0 bases and 5 bases, in that order; junction bases with no gene match: 6. The CDR3 totals 15 residues. The CDR3 DNA follows: TGCAGCGTTGAAGAGAGGCAGGGGGTAACCGGGGAGCTGTTTTTT. This codes for CSVEERQGVTGELFF.

This clonotype was seen only once. The chain links TRBV24-1 to TRBJ1-5; D unresolved. Trimming removed 3 bases at V and 5 bases at J, with 13 bases between. Per the germline V gene, CDR1 is KGHDR and CDR2 is SFDVKD. This CDR3 has 15 amino acids. The CDR3 DNA follows: TGTGCCACCAGTGATGGCGTCGGGTGGGATCAGCCCCAGCATTTT. As protein: CATSDGVGWDQPQHF.

The V gene is TRBV25-1, the J gene TRBJ2-6; D ambiguous. The CDR3 runs to 14 residues. CDR1 is MGHDK, CDR2 SYGVNS, per germline. The V and J ends lost 2 bases and 1 base respectively, with 3 bases between them. The CDR3 DNA reads TGTGCCAGCAGTGAACTTTCTGGGGCCAACGTCCTGACTTTC. Translated: CASSELSGANVLTF.

The CDR3 DNA is TGCGCCAGCAGCCCTCCCGCCGGCCAGCAAAACATTCAGTACTTC. This encodes CASSPPAGQQNIQYF. This chain connects TRBV4-1 to TRBJ2-4; D uncertain. The ends were cut back, 4 bases at V and 5 bases at J, with 15 bases in the middle. Germline loops: CDR1 MGHRA, CDR2 YSYEKL. The length of the CDR3 is 15 residues.

The CDR3 sequence is CASSQGSNEQFF. The DNA for the CDR3 is TGTGCCAGCAGCCAAGGCAGCAATGAGCAGTTCTTC. V is TRBV3-1 and J is TRBJ2-1; D gene uncertain. The CDR3 loop spans 12 amino acids. Trimming left V 1 base short and J 6 bases short, with 4 bases between. CDR1 LGHDT and CDR2 YNNKEL come from the germline V gene (reference sequence).

This clonotype was observed a handful of times. J is TRBJ1-2 and V is TRBV20-1; no firm D call. CDR1 DFQATT and CDR2 SNEGSKA come from the germline V gene (reference sequence). The CDR3 has 10 residues. V lost 1 base and J 8 bases, leaving 5 bases between the germline ends. CDR3 in DNA: TGCAGTGCTAGAGGGGTAGGCTACACCTTC. Protein: CSARGVGYTF.

At least ten counts were recorded for this clonotype. This chain links TRBV7-2 with TRBJ1-6, with D perhaps matching TRBD1 (5 bases). Germline V gene data show CDR1 as SGHTA and CDR2 as FQGNSA. Between the trimmed V and J ends, which lost 5 bases and 3 bases, there was a span of 14 bases. This CDR3 is 16 amino acids long. The CDR3 DNA is TGTGCCAGCAGCGACCGAGGACAAGGCTATAATTCACCCCTCCACTTT. Translating gives CASSDRGQGYNSPLHF. The full variable domain, its missing parts supplied by reference TRBV7-2 and TRBJ1-6, is GAGVSQSPSNKVTEKGKDVELRCDPISGHTALYWYRQSLGQGLEFLIYFQGNSAPDKSGLPSDRFSAERTGGSVSTLTIQRTQQEDSAVYLCASSDRGQGYNSPLHFGNGTRLTVT.

This sequence joins TRBV25-1 and TRBJ1-1; D perhaps matches TRBD1 (5 bases). CDR3 length: 14 residues. Germline CDR1 and CDR2: MGHDK and SYGVNS. The V and J ends lost 6 bases and 6 bases respectively, with 17 bases between them. The CDR3 DNA reads TGTGCCAGCAGGGATGGGACCCGGGGGGCTGAAGCTTTCTTT. Amino acid sequence: CASRDGTRGAEAFF. The full variable domain, its missing parts supplied by reference TRBV25-1 and TRBJ1-1, is EADIYQTPRYLVIGTGKKITLECSQTMGHDKMYWYQQDPGMELHLIHYSYGVNSTEKGDLSSESTVSRIRTEHFPLTLESARPSHTSQYLCASRDGTRGAEAFFGQGTRLTVV.

This clonotype occurred many times. The V and J genes are TRBV7-2 and TRBJ1-1, with 10 bases aligning to TRBD1. J gave up 4 bases and V 6 bases, and 5 bases lay outside the gene matches. Per germline, CDR1 SGHTA and CDR2 FQGNSA. The CDR3 consists of 14 residues. CDR3 amino acids: CASSSGTGVTEAFF. The CDR3 DNA reads TGTGCCAGCAGTTCTGGGACAGGGGTCACTGAAGCTTTCTTT. The entire variable domain, with the rest obtained from reference TRBV7-2 and TRBJ1-1, is as follows: GAGVSQSPSNKVTEKGKDVELRCDPISGHTALYWYRQSLGQGLEFLIYFQGNSAPDKSGLPSDRFSAERTGGSVSTLTIQRTQQEDSAVYLCASSSGTGVTEAFFGQGTRLTVV.

Remarks on this clonotype: Being one base from a much bigger clone, this may be a read error. The V call is TRBV6-6, the J call TRBJ2-5; D might be TRBD2 (5 bases). The length of the CDR3 is 12 residues. V was cut by 9 bases and J by 5 bases, with 13 bases left in between. The germline V gene has CDR1 MNHNY and CDR2 SVGAGI (reference sequence). The CDR3 loop reads CARSRGIETQYF. CDR3 coding DNA: TGTGCCAGGAGCCGAGGGATCGAGACCCAGTACTTC.

The J gene is TRBJ1-1, the V gene TRBV20-1; 7 nucleotides line up with TRBD1. In germline, CDR1 is DFQATT, CDR2 SNEGSKA (reference sequence). The CDR3 has 16 amino acids. V shed 3 bases and J 3 bases; nucleotides not matched to a gene: 13. CDR3 in amino acids: CSASPGTALGHTEAFF. The CDR3, as DNA: TGCAGTGCTAGCCCCGGGACAGCCCTAGGGCACACTGAAGCTTTCTTT.

The V gene is TRBV11-2, the J gene TRBJ2-6, with 10 bases fitting TRBD1. The CDR3 is 17 amino acids. Germline CDR1 reads SGHAT; CDR2 reads FQNNGV. V lost 7 bases and J lost 2; bases outside the gene matches: 8. The CDR3 loop reads CASTGQGGRAGANVLTF. For the CDR3, the DNA is TGTGCCAGCACCGGACAGGGGGGCAGGGCTGGGGCCAACGTCCTGACTTTC.

The chain links TRBV6-5 to TRBJ2-2, with D perhaps matching TRBD2 (6 bases). CDR3 size: 14 residues. The germline gives CDR1 MNHEY, CDR2 SVGAGI. Trimming removed 6 bases at V and 2 bases at J, with 10 bases between. The CDR3 region is CASRREKNTGELFF. The CDR3 region has the DNA TGTGCCAGCAGACGGGAGAAAAACACCGGGGAGCTGTTTTTT.

This clonotype was seen at least ten times. The V gene is TRBV7-8, the J gene TRBJ1-4; TRBD1 agrees at 12 bases. The CDR3 totals 18 residues. Germline V gene lookup returns CDR1 SGHVS and CDR2 FQNEAQ. V was pared by 2 bases and J by 2 bases, with 6 bases of the junction left unmatched. This chain's CDR3 is CASSLKGTGGATNEKLFF. In DNA, the CDR3 is TGTGCCAGCAGCTTAAAAGGGACAGGGGGCGCTACTAATGAAAAACTGTTTTTT.

There are many counts of this clonotype. The chain carries TRBV7-2 and TRBJ1-6; D gene uncertain. The germline gives CDR1 SGHTA, CDR2 FQGNSA. V lost 7 bases and J 11 bases, leaving 12 bases between the germline ends. The CDR3 spans 12 residues. The DNA for the CDR3 is TGTGCCAGCACCGGAGGGTACCCACCCCTCCACTTT. Its translation: CASTGGYPPLHF.

The chain carries TRBV27 and TRBJ1-6; TRBD1 is a possible D gene (6 bases). CDR1 and CDR2 (germline): MNHEY, SMNVEV (reference sequence). The CDR3 contains 14 residues. Trimming removed 5 bases from V and 4 bases from J, with 9 bases in between. The CDR3 is CASSDRSYNSPLHF. CDR3 bases: TGTGCCAGCAGTGACAGGTCTTATAATTCACCCCTCCACTTT.

This clonotype was counted only a few times. This chain uses TRBV10-3 with TRBJ2-7; TRBD2 is a possible D gene (6 bases). The CDR3 covers 14 residues. The germline V gene encodes CDR1 ENHRY and CDR2 SYGVKD. V was shortened by 5 bases and J by 6 bases, with 17 bases between the two germline ends. This CDR3 reads CAISNSRERGEQYF. Written as DNA, the CDR3 is TGTGCCATCAGTAACTCCCGGGAGAGGGGCGAGCAGTACTTC.